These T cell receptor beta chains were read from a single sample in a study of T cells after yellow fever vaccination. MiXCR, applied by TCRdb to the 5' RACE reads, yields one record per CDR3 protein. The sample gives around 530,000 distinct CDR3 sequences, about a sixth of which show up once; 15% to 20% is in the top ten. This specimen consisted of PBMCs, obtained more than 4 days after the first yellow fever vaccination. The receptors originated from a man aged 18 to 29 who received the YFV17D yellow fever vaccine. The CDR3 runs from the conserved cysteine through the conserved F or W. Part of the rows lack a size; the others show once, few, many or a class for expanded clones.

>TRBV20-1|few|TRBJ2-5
CSARDWQRGGQETQYF
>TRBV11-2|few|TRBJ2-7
CASSLGTGGLYEQYF
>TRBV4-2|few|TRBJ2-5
CASSHRAGSRETQYF
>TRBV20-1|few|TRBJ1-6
CSATKGDSPLHF
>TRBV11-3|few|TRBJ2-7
CASSLDSTGSSEQYF
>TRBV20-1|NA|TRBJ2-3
CSASRAGGTDTQYF
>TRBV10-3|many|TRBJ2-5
CAIRQGGQETQYF
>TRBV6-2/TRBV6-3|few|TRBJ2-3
CASSYLLFTDTQYF
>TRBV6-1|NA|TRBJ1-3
CASTERYSGNTIYF
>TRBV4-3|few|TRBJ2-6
CASSQPASTSGANVLTF
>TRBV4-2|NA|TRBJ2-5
CASSRGPGTDKGETQYF
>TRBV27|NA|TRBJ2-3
CASSLGWRGDTQYF
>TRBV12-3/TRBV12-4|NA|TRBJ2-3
CASSRTGAFTDTQYF
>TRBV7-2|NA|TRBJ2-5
CASSSAGSKTQYF
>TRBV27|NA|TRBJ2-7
CASSKRGPYEQYF
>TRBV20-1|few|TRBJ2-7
CSARDKAAYEQYF
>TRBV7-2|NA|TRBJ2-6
CASSLRSGTGANVLTF
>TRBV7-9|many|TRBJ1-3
CASSRHIPSGNTIYF
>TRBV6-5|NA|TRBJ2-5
CASSYSRASGVLGTQYF
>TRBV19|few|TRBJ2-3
CASRAGTSGTDTQYF
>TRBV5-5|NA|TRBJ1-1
CASSLPGGVRMNTEAFF
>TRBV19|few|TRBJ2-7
CASSITGGVGDEQYF
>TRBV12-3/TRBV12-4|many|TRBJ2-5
CASSSDSRTQYF
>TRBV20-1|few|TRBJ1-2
CSARERGLSNYGYTF
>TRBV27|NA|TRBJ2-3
CASSEDIRISTSTDTQYF
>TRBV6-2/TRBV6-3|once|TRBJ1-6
CASSYRQASPYNSPLHF